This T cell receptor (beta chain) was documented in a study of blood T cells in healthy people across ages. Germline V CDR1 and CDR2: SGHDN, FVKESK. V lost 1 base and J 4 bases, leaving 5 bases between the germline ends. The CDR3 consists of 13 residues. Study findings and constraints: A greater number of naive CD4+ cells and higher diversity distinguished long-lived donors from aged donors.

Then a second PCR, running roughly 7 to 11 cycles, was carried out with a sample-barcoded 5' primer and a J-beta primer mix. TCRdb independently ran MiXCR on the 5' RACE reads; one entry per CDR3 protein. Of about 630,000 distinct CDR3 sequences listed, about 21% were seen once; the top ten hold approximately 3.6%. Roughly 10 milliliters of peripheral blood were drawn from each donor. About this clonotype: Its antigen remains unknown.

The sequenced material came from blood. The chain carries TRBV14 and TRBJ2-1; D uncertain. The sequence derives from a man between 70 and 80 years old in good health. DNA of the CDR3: TGTGCCAGCAGCCAAGCAGAGTACAATGAGCAGTTCTTC. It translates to CASSQAEYNEQFF. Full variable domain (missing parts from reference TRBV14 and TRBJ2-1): EAGVTQFPSHSVIEKGQTVTLRCDPISGHDNLYWYRRVMGKEIKFLLHFVKESKQDESGMPNNRFLAERTGGTYSTLKVQPAELEDSGVYFCASSQAEYNEQFFGPGTRLTVL.